In its sample, the clone carrying this T cell receptor (beta chain) was seen a few times. Its antigen is undetermined. The study drew its donors from healthy HIV-negative adults without recent acute infections or vaccinations. The data were obtained in a study of shared clonotypes between healthy human individuals. Background on the study: Each donor contributed plates that comprised three CD4 naive, three CD4 memory, two CD8 naive and one CD8 memory. Study-wide results and caveats: The study found lower generation probabilities in non-shared clonotypes than in those shared by all four donors.

Trimming took off 5 bases at V and 6 bases at J, with 11 bases between the two ends. This CDR3 is built from 13 residues. Germline-derived CDR1 and CDR2 are MDHEN and SYDVKM. Deep-level assay runs were performed. Method: immunoSEQ multiplex PCR; TCRdb's copy keeps in-frame clones and lacks some. The sample has about 990,000 clones, about 80% seen once. The chain joins TRBV28 to TRBJ1-5, with D unclear. This receptor was taken from a man between 18 and 29 years old in good health. Some clones in this sample may be carry-over from other donors' samples. The sequenced sample consisted of memory CD4+ T cells from PBMCs. The subset denotes: CD45RA-negative fraction. CDR3 coding DNA: TGTGCCAGCAGTGACCCCCCCGGTCAGCCCCAGCATTTT. Its protein product is CASSDPPGQPQHF.